This entry lists 23 T cell receptor beta chains sequenced from one sample in a study of human T cells and chemical hapten exposure (TCRdb year 2021). This specimen's time point label, interpreted: patch test 1, 2 weeks after DPC sensitization. The sample's treatment or condition label, in plain terms: therapeutic diphenylcyclopropenone sensitization with weekly scalp DPC. The library came from RACE. The sample was run on a NextSeq 500. Through fastp at Q25 and MiXCR, TCRdb rebuilt clones from the public reads, retaining in-frame beta chains. Every entry covers one CDR3 protein and lists the most common genes and DNA from its rows. The sample table lists about 380,000 distinct CDR3 sequences, roughly 4.8% of them with a count of one. Approximately 2.1% of the sample belongs to the ten largest clones. The sample here was whole blood, taken in connection with sensitization to the hapten diphenylcyclopropenone (DPC). The receptor set was obtained from a woman aged 50 to 65 with alopecia areata. Some clones in this sample may be carry-over from other donors' samples.

This clonotype was counted at least ten times. DNA for the CDR3: TGTGCCAGCAGCCCTGGGACCGAAGGCCGTACTGAAGCTTTCTTT. This sequence encodes CASSPGTEGRTEAFF. The V call is TRBV28, the J call TRBJ1-1; a possible D gene is TRBD1 (5 bases). The CDR3 is made up of 15 amino acids. The germline CDR1 and CDR2 sequences are MDHEN and SYDVKM. The V end lost 6 bases, the J end lost 5 bases, and 19 bases lay between the germline ends.

This clonotype was recorded many times. The gene calls are TRBV7-2 and TRBJ2-5; no clear D gene. The germline V gene encodes CDR1 SGHTA and CDR2 FQGNSA. V was shortened by 1 base and J by 1 base, with 7 bases between the two germline ends. The length of the CDR3 is 14 residues. In DNA, the CDR3 is TGTGCCAGCAGCTTAGAGCCCAGCCAAGAGACCCAGTACTTC. It encodes CASSLEPSQETQYF.

This clonotype was counted ten times or more. The CDR3 here is CASSEVRVSPQHF. The CDR3 bases are TGTGCCAGCAGTGAAGTACGTGTGTCGCCCCAGCATTTT. The chain joins TRBV6-1 to TRBJ1-5; D gene unclear. CDR3 length: 13 residues. Germline loops: CDR1 MNHNS, CDR2 SASEGT. Trimming took off 1 base at V and 9 bases at J, with 10 bases between the two ends.

This clonotype was counted a few times. The chain recombines TRBV5-6 with TRBJ2-3, with 10 bases matching TRBD2. The V gene's germline CDR1 is SGHDT and CDR2 YYEEEE. This CDR3 has 14 amino acids. Losses at the gene ends were 8 bases for V and 6 bases for J; bases not matched to a gene: 9. CDR3 residues: CASLLAGVIDTQYF. In DNA form, the CDR3 reads TGTGCCAGTCTTCTAGCGGGAGTAATTGATACGCAGTATTTT.

V is TRBV2 and J is TRBJ1-2; 8 bases are shared with TRBD1. The germline V gene has CDR1 SNHLY and CDR2 FYNNEI. This CDR3 spans 14 amino acids. J was trimmed by 4 bases and V by 1 base; bases with no gene match: 2. CDR3 in DNA: TGTGCCAGCAGTGAAGGGACAGGGATCTATGGCTACACCTTC. Translation gives CASSEGTGIYGYTF.

J is TRBJ2-7 and V is TRBV6-5, with 8 positions matching TRBD2. J gave up 4 bases and V 2 bases, and 4 bases lay outside the gene matches. The CDR3 runs 14 residues. CDR1 MNHEY and CDR2 SVGAGI come from the germline V gene. The CDR3 DNA sequence: TGTGCCAGCAGTTACGGGGGACTAGAGTACGAGCAGTACTTC. Amino acids: CASSYGGLEYEQYF.

This clonotype was seen repeatedly, ten times or more. This rearrangement joins TRBV9 to TRBJ2-5; possible D gene TRBD1, 6 bases. The CDR3 contains 16 residues. With 4 bases removed from V and 5 bases from J, the gap between germline ends came to 21 bases. CDR1 is SGDLS and CDR2 is YYNGEE in the germline V gene. The CDR3 reads CASSPTPHTGFETQYF. The DNA for the CDR3 is TGTGCCAGCAGCCCGACCCCGCATACAGGGTTTGAGACCCAGTACTTC.

The V call is TRBV5-1, the J call TRBJ1-2, with 8 bases matching TRBD1. The ends lost 0 bases at V and 6 bases at J; junction bases unmatched: 4. The CDR3 totals 14 residues. Germline loops: CDR1 SGHRS, CDR2 YFSETQ. The CDR3 here is CASSLGDRPDGYTF. CDR3 nucleotides: TGCGCCAGCAGCTTGGGGGACAGGCCTGATGGCTACACCTTC.

This clonotype occurred many times. The chain carries TRBV28 and TRBJ2-1; 8 bases match TRBD2. The CDR3 runs 15 residues. V was pared by 5 bases and J by 9 bases, with 12 bases of the junction left unmatched. The germline V gene has CDR1 MDHEN and CDR2 SYDVKM. Here the CDR3 reads CASSPEREWLGEQFF. The CDR3 bases are TGTGCCAGCAGTCCCGAGCGGGAGTGGTTGGGTGAGCAGTTCTTC.

This clonotype was detected only a few times. The V call is TRBV3-1, the J call TRBJ1-1; D might be TRBD1 (5 bases). V was trimmed by 4 bases and J by 0 bases, leaving 9 bases between them. The CDR3 contains 14 residues. The germline gives CDR1 LGHDT, CDR2 YNNKEL (reference sequence). CDR3 residues: CASSLPQVNTEAFF. In nucleotides, the CDR3 is TGTGCCAGCAGCCTACCACAGGTGAACACTGAAGCTTTCTTT.

Turning to this clonotype: Because the CDR3 is missing its conserved closing phenylalanine or tryptophan, this is likely a read error. No DNA is shown, since the ends of the CDR3 on it are uncertain; the CDR3 is the one TCRdb lists. This rearrangement joins TRBV3-1 to TRBJ2-4; no DNA check was done on the table's D call, TRBD1. Germline V gene lookup returns CDR1 LGHDT and CDR2 YNNKEL (reference sequence). A total of 14 residues make up the CDR3, ends included. The CDR3 loop reads CASSQERGASLRHS.

This clonotype was recorded many times. This rearrangement joins TRBV15 to TRBJ2-1; 9 bases agree with TRBD2. J gave up 7 bases and V 5 bases, and 9 bases lay outside the gene matches. CDR1 is LNHNV and CDR2 is YYDKDF in the germline V gene (reference sequence). The CDR3 is 15 residues long. This chain's CDR3 is CATSAPQRGANEQFF. CDR3 nucleotides: TGTGCCACCAGCGCACCCCAGCGGGGGGCGAATGAGCAGTTCTTC. Complete variable domain (other parts from reference TRBV15 and TRBJ2-1): DAMVIQNPRYQVTQFGKPVTLSCSQTLNHNVMYWYQQKSSQAPKLLFHYYDKDFNNEADTPDNFQSRRPNTSFCFLDIRSPGLGDTAMYLCATSAPQRGANEQFFGPGTRLTVL.

This sequence joins TRBV4-1 and TRBJ1-4, with D unclear. The CDR3 length is 15 residues. Germline V gene lookup returns CDR1 MGHRA and CDR2 YSYEKL. Trimming took off 0 bases at V and 5 bases at J, with 10 bases between the two ends. CDR3 residues: CASSQDWERNEKLFF. CDR3 coding DNA: TGCGCCAGCAGCCAAGACTGGGAGCGGAATGAAAAACTGTTTTTT.

V gene TRBV6-1 combines with J gene TRBJ1-6; D not certain. CDR3 length: 14 residues. V lost 6 bases to trimming and J lost 9 bases, with 15 bases between them. CDR1 and CDR2 (germline): MNHNS, SASEGT. This CDR3 reads CASRTVTGGSPLHF. Here the CDR3 DNA reads TGTGCCAGCAGGACGGTGACGGGAGGTTCACCCCTCCACTTT.

This clonotype was found many times. V gene TRBV20-1 combines with J gene TRBJ2-3; unclear D gene. V was trimmed by 4 bases and J by 0 bases, leaving 14 bases between them. CDR1 and CDR2 from the germline V gene are DFQATT and SNEGSKA (reference sequence). CDR3 length equals 15 residues. CDR3 sequence reads: CSATPAQTSTDTQYF. CDR3 in DNA: TGCAGTGCTACCCCAGCGCAGACTAGCACAGATACGCAGTATTTT.

This clonotype was seen repeatedly, ten times or more. The J gene is TRBJ2-7, the V gene TRBV3-1; D is unresolved. The CDR3 length is 14 residues. Trimming shortened V by 2 bases and J by 6 bases, and 14 bases separated the two germline ends. CDR1 is LGHDT and CDR2 is YNNKEL in the germline V gene (reference sequence). The CDR3 spells CASSQLTDGSEQYF. The CDR3 DNA reads as TGTGCCAGCAGCCAACTAACGGACGGGTCCGAGCAGTACTTC.

Many counts were recorded for this clonotype. The gene calls are TRBV2 and TRBJ1-2; a possible D gene is TRBD1 (6 bases). Between the trimmed V and J ends, which lost 3 bases and 7 bases, there was a span of 21 bases. The germline V gene encodes CDR1 SNHLY and CDR2 FYNNEI. The CDR3 consists of 16 residues. The CDR3, as DNA: TGTGCCAGCAGTGACGACCCCGGGACATTAAGGGGTGGCTACACCTTC. This encodes CASSDDPGTLRGGYTF.

This clonotype showed up many times. V usage is TRBV15 and J usage is TRBJ1-4; 7 nucleotides agree with TRBD1. The CDR3 extends over 16 amino acids. CDR1 is LNHNV, CDR2 YYDKDF, per germline (reference sequence). The ends lost 1 base at V and 6 bases at J; junction bases unmatched: 8. CDR3: CATSRAPTGFDEKLFF. CDR3 DNA: TGTGCCACCAGCAGAGCCCCGACAGGGTTTGATGAAAAACTGTTTTTT.

This clonotype was seen ten or more times. V usage is TRBV27 and J usage is TRBJ1-1; D not certain. V shed 4 bases and J shed 1 base, with 7 bases lying between them. Germline CDR1 MNHEY, CDR2 SMNVEV (reference sequence). The CDR3 has 13 residues. The CDR3 DNA reads as TGTGCCAGCAGTTCTTACACGAACACTGAAGCTTTCTTT. Its protein product is CASSSYTNTEAFF.

In its sample, this clonotype was seen many times. This chain uses TRBV29-1 with TRBJ2-7, with 8 nucleotides matching TRBD1. The junction had 5 bases not matched to a gene; V was cut back by 1 base and J by 6 bases. The CDR3 has 13 amino acids. Germline CDR1 and CDR2: SQVTM and ANQGSEA. CDR3 in amino acids: CSVEVTTGVEQYF. The CDR3, as DNA: TGCAGCGTTGAAGTTACGACAGGGGTCGAGCAGTACTTC.

This clonotype has only a few counts. The chain carries TRBV2 and TRBJ2-6; D unclear. Trimming cost V 5 bases and J 1 base, with 9 bases left between them. This CDR3 is built from 15 residues. CDR1 and CDR2 (germline): SNHLY, FYNNEI. In DNA form, the CDR3 reads TGTGCCAGCAGTACGACGTGGTCTGGGGCCAACGTCCTGACTTTC. Protein sequence: CASSTTWSGANVLTF.

This clonotype was counted only a few times. CDR3 DNA: TGTGCCACCAGTGATAGCCGGAGTGTGGGGGTGGGGAATGAGCAGTTCTTC. This encodes CATSDSRSVGVGNEQFF. The J gene is TRBJ2-1, the V gene TRBV24-1; D possibly matches TRBD1 or TRBD2 (5 bases each). Germline loops: CDR1 KGHDR, CDR2 SFDVKD. CDR3 length: 17 residues. Trimming stripped 3 bases from V and 7 bases from J, with 21 bases between.

V is TRBV6-5 and J is TRBJ2-3, with a tentative D call TRBD2 (7 bases). Trimming took 3 bases from V and 4 from J, leaving 14 bases between them. CDR1 and CDR2 (germline): MNHEY, SVGAGI. This CDR3 spans 15 amino acids. CDR3 amino acids: CASSYGGRGADTQYF. The DNA of the CDR3 is TGTGCCAGCAGTTATGGAGGGAGGGGGGCAGATACGCAGTATTTT.